The 26 T cell receptor beta chains listed next were all sequenced from one sample in a study of T cell repertoires in cytomegalovirus infection. These receptors' targets are unknown. TCRdb independently ran MiXCR on the reads; one entry per CDR3 protein. The data hold roughly 500,000 distinct CDR3 sequences, with 30% to 40% observed a single time. This specimen consisted of cultured PBMCs, obtained from culture after CMV antigen stimulation. The receptors were sampled from a human donor in good health (CMV status not recorded). Some clones in this sample may be carry-over from other donors' samples.

As to this clonotype: At one boundary the junction diverges from the germline segment, which might be a read error. The V and J genes are TRBV29-1 and TRBJ2-3; possibly TRBD1 or TRBD2 for D (6 bases each). The CDR3 spans 14 residues. The germline CDR1 and CDR2 sequences are SQVTM and ANQGSEA. The CDR3, as DNA: TGCAGCGTTGAAGTAGGGGGGACCACAGATATGCAGTATTTT. Translation gives CSVEVGGTTDMQYF.

To note about this clonotype: A much larger clonotype is one base distant, so this may be a read error. This chain joins TRBV12-3 or TRBV12-4 and TRBJ2-1; D is ambiguous. V lost 7 bases to trimming and J lost 5 bases, with 9 bases between them. The length of the CDR3 is 12 residues. The CDR3 DNA reads TGTGCCAGCACCCCCTGCAACAATGAGCAGTTCTTC. It encodes CASTPCNNEQFF.

This clonotype was recorded at least ten times. The CDR3 nucleotides are TGTGCCAGCAGCACGACCGTCACTAATGAAAAACTGTTTTTT. Protein: CASSTTVTNEKLFF. The rearrangement joins TRBV7-2 to TRBJ1-4; D gene unclear. This CDR3 has 14 residues. V lost 5 bases to trimming and J lost 2 bases, with 9 bases between them. Germline lookup yields CDR1 SGHTA and CDR2 FQGNSA.

This clonotype was counted between two and nine times. The V gene is TRBV6-1, the J gene TRBJ2-5; the match to TRBD1 covers 7 bases. The CDR3 contains 13 residues. Germline-derived CDR1 and CDR2 are MNHNS and SASEGT. V shed 5 bases and J 2 bases; nucleotides not matched to a gene: 2. CDR3 nucleotides: TGTGCCAGCAGTACAGGGGTTCAAGAGACCCAGTACTTC. Translating gives CASSTGVQETQYF.

The chain recombines TRBV2 with TRBJ2-5, with D unresolved. The ends were cut back, 8 bases at V and 2 bases at J, with 15 bases in the middle. The CDR3 sequence is 14 residues long. Germline loops: CDR1 SNHLY, CDR2 FYNNEI. The CDR3 nucleotides are TGTGCCAGCGAGGCTCCGGCAGGACAAGAGACCCAGTACTTC. Its protein is CASEAPAGQETQYF.

This chain uses TRBV6-6 with TRBJ2-1; 10 bases align to TRBD2. After removal of 2 bases from V and 1 base from J, the junction contained 8 bases not matched to a gene. CDR1 MNHNY and CDR2 SVGAGI come from the germline V gene (reference sequence). There are 18 residues in the CDR3. CDR3 region: CASSYSSPSGSSYNEQFF. As DNA, the CDR3 is TGTGCCAGCAGTTACAGCTCACCTAGCGGGAGTTCCTACAATGAGCAGTTCTTC.

The chain has TRBV2 and TRBJ2-5; D unclear. Trimming cost V 4 bases and J 5 bases, with 11 bases left between them. This CDR3 region has 13 residues. The germline V gene encodes CDR1 SNHLY and CDR2 FYNNEI. The CDR3 nucleotides read TGTGCCAGCAGTGCAGGCTCTCTCGAGACCCAGTACTTC. It is translated as CASSAGSLETQYF.

The chain joins TRBV7-2 to TRBJ2-7; 13 positions match TRBD2. The CDR3 spans 18 residues. From germline, CDR1 is SGHTA and CDR2 FQGNSA. The V segment lost 5 bases and the J segment 1 base; nucleotides outside the gene matches: 11. CDR3 residues: CASSSAGTSGTFSYEQYV. In DNA form, the CDR3 reads TGTGCCAGCAGCAGCGCCGGGACTAGCGGGACTTTTTCCTACGAGCAGTACGTC.

This clonotype has a handful of counts. V usage is TRBV6-2 or TRBV6-3 and J usage is TRBJ2-7, with D unclear. Trimming cost V 4 bases and J 5 bases, with 12 bases left between them. Looked up from germline, CDR1 is MNHEY and CDR2 is SVGEGT. This CDR3 spans 13 amino acids. This CDR3 reads CASSSPRTHEQYF. CDR3 DNA: TGTGCCAGCAGTTCCCCCCGAACCCACGAGCAGTACTTC.

This chain links TRBV28 with TRBJ1-5; 7 bases agree with TRBD1. CDR3 size: 14 residues. Germline values: CDR1 MDHEN, CDR2 SYDVKM. V shed 4 bases and J 5 bases; nucleotides not matched to a gene: 5. The CDR3 loop is CASSWGQSDQPQHF. The CDR3 nucleotides read TGTGCCAGCAGTTGGGGACAGTCCGATCAGCCCCAGCATTTT.

The chain combines TRBV28 with TRBJ2-7; TRBD1 might be the D (6 bases). V was clipped by 5 bases and J by 3 bases, with 8 bases between them. The germline CDR1 and CDR2 sequences are MDHEN and SYDVKM. CDR3 length equals 12 residues. CDR3 DNA sequence: TGTGCCAGCAGTGCGGACAGCTACGAGCAGTACGTC. It codes for CASSADSYEQYV.

This chain connects TRBV7-9 to TRBJ2-6; 8 bases agree with TRBD1. CDR3 length: 18 amino acids. V lost 3 bases and J lost 0; bases outside the gene matches: 7. The germline V gene encodes CDR1 SEHNR and CDR2 FQNEAQ (reference sequence). The CDR3 sequence: CASSLAGGLISGANVLTF. CDR3 nucleotides: TGTGCCAGCAGCTTGGCAGGGGGCCTTATCTCTGGGGCCAACGTCCTGACTTTC.

The J gene is TRBJ2-7, the V gene TRBV18, with TRBD1 matching 7 bases. V lost 2 bases to trimming and J lost 3 bases; unmatched junction nucleotides: 4. Germline CDR1 KGHSH, CDR2 LQKENI. This CDR3 contains 14 residues. CDR3 DNA sequence: TGTGCCAGCTCACCATCGGGACAGAACTACGAGCAGTACTTC. The encoded protein is CASSPSGQNYEQYF.

This clonotype was detected only a few times. V gene TRBV19 combines with J gene TRBJ2-7; D might be TRBD1 (6 bases). CDR3 length equals 13 residues. Per germline, CDR1 LNHDA and CDR2 SQIVND (reference sequence). V was shortened by 5 bases and J by 1 base, with 9 bases between the two germline ends. This CDR3 is CASSSQGSYEQYV. In DNA form, the CDR3 reads TGTGCCAGTAGTTCACAGGGATCCTACGAGCAGTACGTC.

V gene TRBV7-9 combines with J gene TRBJ2-5; 11 nucleotides line up with TRBD2. V lost 3 bases, J lost 3 bases, and 3 bases stayed unmatched. The CDR3 spans 15 residues. Germline V gene lookup returns CDR1 SEHNR and CDR2 FQNEAQ (reference sequence). CDR3: CASSLTSGTEETQYF. DNA of the CDR3: TGTGCCAGCAGCTTGACTAGCGGGACCGAAGAGACCCAGTACTTC. Looking up the rest from reference TRBV7-9 and TRBJ2-5 gives the full variable domain: DTGVSQNPRHKITKRGQNVTFRCDPISEHNRLYWYRQTLGQGPEFLTYFQNEAQLEKSRLLSDRFSAERPKGSFSTLEIQRTEQGDSAMYLCASSLTSGTEETQYFGPGTRLLVL.

The table lists this clonotype with a few counts. The V call is TRBV6-5, the J call TRBJ2-1; 8 positions agree with TRBD1. This CDR3 comprises 17 residues. Trimming cost V 6 bases and J 9 bases; bases outside gene matches: 19. Germline CDR1 is MNHEY and CDR2 is SVGAGI. This chain's CDR3 is CASSRRREGQGMVEQFF. CDR3 coding DNA: TGTGCCAGCAGCCGAAGGCGAGAAGGACAGGGTATGGTTGAGCAGTTCTTC.

V is TRBV28 and J is TRBJ1-6; 7 bases agree with TRBD1. The CDR3 length is 17 residues. The V segment lost 5 bases and the J segment 7 bases; nucleotides outside the gene matches: 14. CDR1 and CDR2 (germline): MDHEN, SYDVKM. CDR3 coding DNA: TGTGCCAGCAGTCCTCATACGCGTAGACAGGGAAATTCACCCCTCCACTTT. Encoded protein: CASSPHTRRQGNSPLHF.

This clonotype was seen a few times. The V gene is TRBV12-3 or TRBV12-4, the J gene TRBJ2-6; D possibly corresponds to TRBD1 (5 bases). The CDR3 consists of 15 residues. Deletions cut 3 bases from V and 2 bases from J, with 8 bases between. CDR3 sequence reads: CASSLQGTGANVLTF. The CDR3, as DNA: TGTGCCAGCAGTTTGCAGGGTACTGGGGCCAACGTCCTGACTTTC.

This clonotype was recorded a few times. The rearrangement uses TRBV28 and TRBJ2-1; D could derive from TRBD1 or TRBD2 (5 bases each). The CDR3 loop spans 16 amino acids. V was clipped by 6 bases and J by 5 bases, with 20 bases between them. Germline V CDR1 and CDR2: MDHEN, SYDVKM. CDR3 sequence: CASSRGDSGLDNEQFF. The CDR3, as DNA: TGTGCCAGCAGCCGGGGAGACAGCGGTCTCGACAATGAGCAGTTCTTC.

This clonotype was recorded a few times. V usage is TRBV7-2 and J usage is TRBJ2-7; D gene uncertain. V was trimmed by 1 base and J by 1 base, leaving 8 bases between them. Germline V gene lookup returns CDR1 SGHTA and CDR2 FQGNSA. CDR3 length equals 14 residues. The CDR3: CASSLGPLSYEQYV. The CDR3 bases are TGTGCCAGCAGCTTAGGACCACTATCCTACGAGCAGTACGTC.

In its sample, this clonotype was seen a few times. The chain combines TRBV11-2 with TRBJ1-3; D uncertain. CDR1 SGHAT and CDR2 FQNNGV come from the germline V gene. V lost 5 bases, J lost 0 bases, and 8 bases lay in between. The CDR3 consists of 14 residues. CDR3 sequence (DNA): TGTGCCAGCAGCCAAGGGAGCTCTGGAAACACCATATATTTT. Its protein product is CASSQGSSGNTIYF.

The CDR3 coding sequence is TGTGCCAGCAGTTCACAGGGGGCGTTGCCTGATGAAAAACTGTTTTTT. It specifies CASSSQGALPDEKLFF. The chain joins TRBV12-3 or TRBV12-4 to TRBJ1-4; 9 nucleotides line up with TRBD1. V lost 4 bases and J lost 6; bases outside the gene matches: 9. The CDR3 contains 16 residues.

V gene TRBV6-1 combines with J gene TRBJ2-1, with D possibly being TRBD1 or TRBD2 (5 bases each). Germline-derived CDR1 and CDR2 are MNHNS and SASEGT. The CDR3 has 15 amino acids. V lost 7 bases and J lost 7, with 20 bases in between. In nucleotides, the CDR3 is TGTGCCAGCATCCTCCTTCGGGCAGGGAGTAATGAGCAGTTCTTC. Encoded protein: CASILLRAGSNEQFF.

The chain uses TRBV27 and TRBJ2-7; weak D call: TRBD2 (7 bases). With 8 bases removed from V and 5 bases from J, the gap between germline ends came to 13 bases. This CDR3 contains 12 residues. CDR1 is MNHEY and CDR2 is SMNVEV in the germline V gene (reference sequence). The CDR3 here is CASRGGGDEQYF. Here the CDR3 DNA reads TGTGCCAGCCGAGGGGGAGGGGACGAGCAGTACTTC.

This chain joins TRBV27 and TRBJ2-2; 7 nucleotides match TRBD2. The CDR3 is 16 residues long. The V gene's germline CDR1 is MNHEY and CDR2 SMNVEV (reference sequence). Losses at the gene ends were 6 bases for V and 2 bases for J; bases not matched to a gene: 9. DNA for the CDR3: TGTGCCAGCAGGGGGGGGGGGACTGCAAACACCGGGGAGCTGTTTTTT. Its protein product is CASRGGGTANTGELFF.

A few counts support this clonotype. V is TRBV4-3 and J is TRBJ2-3, with 12 positions matching TRBD2. The trim removed 1 base at V and 4 bases at J, leaving 15 bases unmatched. Germline V gene sequence: CDR1 LGHNA, CDR2 YSLEER. This CDR3 region has 20 residues. As DNA, the CDR3 is TGCGCCAGCAGCCAAGGGCATCTAGCGGGAGGGCTGAGAGGTGCAGATACGCAGTATTTT. Translated: CASSQGHLAGGLRGADTQYF.